The 29 T cell receptor beta chains reported below all come from one sample, sequenced in a study of Ad26.COV2.S vaccination and SARS-CoV-2 variants. Method: immunoSEQ multiplex PCR; TCRdb's copy keeps in-frame clones and lacks some. This sample has hundreds of thousands of clones, with around 89% found just once. Sample treatment: some 20 received Ad26.COV2.S at low or high dose, single or two shots; about 5 received placebo; per-sample allocation not given. All samples were drawn on day 63, counting from the first vaccine or placebo injection. The sample consisted of peripheral blood, taken in a trial of Ad26.COV2.S vaccine versus placebo. Source of these receptors: a person between 18 and 65 years old who received the Ad26.COV2.S COVID-19 vaccine or a placebo.

This rearrangement joins TRBV6-6 to TRBJ1-1; possible D gene TRBD1, 6 bases. The CDR3 loop spans 14 amino acids. Between the trimmed V and J ends, which lost 7 bases and 4 bases, there was a span of 16 bases. CDR1 and CDR2 (germline): MNHNY, SVGAGI (reference sequence). The chain's CDR3 is CASTWGGPGTEAFF. The CDR3, as DNA: TGTGCCAGCACCTGGGGGGGGCCGGGCACTGAAGCTTTCTTT.

For the CDR3, the DNA is TGTGCCAGCAGTCGGGCGATTAGGGGCCAAGAGACCCAGTACTTC. Its translation: CASSRAIRGQETQYF. This sequence joins TRBV6-5 and TRBJ2-5; D might be TRBD1 (5 bases). The V end lost 5 bases, the J end lost 1 base, and 14 bases lay between the germline ends. Germline values: CDR1 MNHEY, CDR2 SVGAGI. CDR3 length equals 15 residues.

This clone has a single count. This chain links TRBV4-3 with TRBJ2-1, with D perhaps matching TRBD2 (5 bases). V was pared by 1 base and J by 5 bases, with 12 bases between. Germline V gene lookup returns CDR1 LGHNA and CDR2 YSLEER. This CDR3 has 15 amino acids. The CDR3 bases are TGCGCCAGCAGCCAAGCTGAGACTACCCACAATGAGCAGTTCTTC. Protein sequence: CASSQAETTHNEQFF.

The chain combines TRBV7-9 with TRBJ1-2, with D possibly matching TRBD1 (6 bases). Germline V gives CDR1 SEHNR, CDR2 FQNEAQ (reference sequence). The CDR3 spans 15 residues. Trimming stripped 4 bases from V and 3 bases from J, with 15 bases between. The CDR3 bases are TGTGCCAGCAGCTCGTACAGGGAGGGGGACTATGGCTACACCTTC. This sequence encodes CASSSYREGDYGYTF.

The rearrangement links TRBV27 to TRBJ2-3; weak D call: TRBD2 (6 bases). CDR3 size: 13 residues. The germline V gene encodes CDR1 MNHEY and CDR2 SMNVEV (reference sequence). The V end lost 5 bases, the J end lost 5 bases, and 11 bases lay between the germline ends. CDR3 in amino acids: CASSNRDLDTQYF. The CDR3 DNA is TGTGCCAGCAGTAATAGGGACTTAGATACGCAGTATTTT.

The chain joins TRBV7-2 to TRBJ2-2, with 7 nucleotides matching TRBD2. This CDR3 has 15 residues. Germline V gene lookup returns CDR1 SGHTA and CDR2 FQGNSA. V shed 5 bases and J 3 bases; nucleotides not matched to a gene: 6. In DNA, the CDR3 is TGTGCCAGCAGCCCCGGACTAGTTTACACCGGGGAGCTGTTTTTT. Its protein product is CASSPGLVYTGELFF.

The CDR3 sequence: CASSETGTGNTGELFF. In DNA form, the CDR3 reads TGCGCCAGCAGCGAAACCGGGACAGGGAACACCGGGGAGCTGTTTTTT. The chain links TRBV5-1 to TRBJ2-2; 8 nucleotides match TRBD1. Per the germline V gene, CDR1 is SGHRS and CDR2 is YFSETQ. The CDR3 is made up of 16 amino acids. V shed 4 bases, J shed 1 base, and the junction held 6 bases outside the gene matches.

The rearrangement uses TRBV5-5 and TRBJ1-6, with D possibly being TRBD1 (6 bases). There are 15 residues in the CDR3. The V and J ends lost 2 bases and 10 bases respectively, with 16 bases between them. The V gene's germline CDR1 is SGHKS and CDR2 YYEKEE (reference sequence). The CDR3: CASSFIQGRDSPLHF. CDR3 sequence (DNA): TGTGCCAGCAGCTTTATACAGGGACGAGACTCACCCCTCCACTTT.

CDR3 sequence: CASSGTGYGYTF. CDR3 sequence (DNA): TGTGCCAGCAGCGGGACCGGGTATGGCTACACCTTC. The rearrangement uses TRBV5-4 and TRBJ1-2; the D gene is possibly TRBD1 (5 bases). Trimming cost V 4 bases and J 5 bases, with 9 bases left between them. Germline V lookup: CDR1 SGHNT, CDR2 YYREEE (reference sequence). This CDR3 has 12 amino acids.

V usage is TRBV5-1 and J usage is TRBJ2-3; TRBD1 agrees at 9 bases. Trimming at V came to 10 bases and at J to 2 bases, leaving 5 bases not matched to a gene. CDR3 length: 13 amino acids. CDR1 is SGHRS and CDR2 is YFSETQ in the germline V gene. CDR3 loop: CASRTGATDTQYF. The CDR3 DNA follows: TGCGCCTCCCGGACAGGGGCCACAGATACGCAGTATTTT.

V usage is TRBV7-8 and J usage is TRBJ1-5; TRBD1 matches 10 bases. Germline V CDR1 and CDR2: SGHVS, FQNEAQ. This CDR3 region has 15 residues. Trimming cost V 1 base and J 7 bases; bases outside gene matches: 4. Written as DNA, the CDR3 is TGTGCCAGCAGCTTAGACGGGACAGGGGTACAGCCCCAGCATTTT. Translated: CASSLDGTGVQPQHF. The full variable domain, in which reference TRBV7-8 and TRBJ1-5 provide the parts outside the CDR3, is GAGVSQSPRYKVAKRGQDVALRCDPISGHVSLFWYQQALGQGPEFLTYFQNEAQLDKSGLPSDRFFAERPEGSVSTLKIQRTQQEDSAVYLCASSLDGTGVQPQHFGDGTRLSIL.

As for this clone: This specimen includes other DNA sequences encoding the same CDR3. The chain couples TRBV2 to TRBJ1-1; tentative D call: TRBD1 (5 bases). The length of the CDR3 is 13 residues. In germline, CDR1 is SNHLY, CDR2 FYNNEI. The V end was cut by 6 bases, the J end by 1 base, with 9 bases between. The CDR3 loop reads CASRGERNTEAFF. Here the CDR3 DNA reads TGTGCCAGCAGGGGGGAAAGGAACACTGAAGCTTTCTTT.

The chain is built from TRBV5-8 and TRBJ2-3, with D uncertain. The CDR3 runs to 14 residues. The germline gives CDR1 SGHTS, CDR2 YDEGEE. V shed 2 bases and J shed 0 bases, with 7 bases lying between them. DNA for the CDR3: TGTGCCAGCAGCTTAGGACGGAGCACAGATACGCAGTATTTT. This gives the protein CASSLGRSTDTQYF.

The chain is built from TRBV4-2 and TRBJ2-2; the D gene could be TRBD1 or TRBD2 (6 bases each). The CDR3 totals 13 residues. Per the germline V gene, CDR1 is LGHNA and CDR2 is YNFKEQ. V was shortened by 7 bases and J by 3 bases, with 9 bases between the two germline ends. The DNA for the CDR3 is TGTGCCAGCAAGGGGGGCGACACCGGGGAGCTGTTTTTT. Its translation: CASKGGDTGELFF.

Notes on this clone: Other DNA sequences from this sample encode an identical CDR3 as well. The chain carries TRBV10-3 and TRBJ1-3; the D gene is possibly TRBD1 (6 bases). The CDR3 length is 14 residues. Germline values: CDR1 ENHRY, CDR2 SYGVKD. Trimming stripped 3 bases from V and 0 bases from J, with 6 bases between. In nucleotides, the CDR3 is TGTGCCATCAGTGAACAGGGCTCTGGAAACACCATATATTTT. It is translated as CAISEQGSGNTIYF.

The chain combines TRBV7-2 with TRBJ2-1, with no clear D. The germline V gene encodes CDR1 SGHTA and CDR2 FQGNSA. V was pared by 7 bases and J by 2 bases, with 9 bases between. This CDR3 region has 13 residues. This CDR3 reads CASTSGTYNEQFF. The DNA of the CDR3 is TGTGCCAGCACCTCCGGCACCTACAATGAGCAGTTCTTC.

This rearrangement joins TRBV5-1 to TRBJ2-5; unclear D gene. The V gene lost 0 bases and the J gene lost 1 base, with 7 bases spanning the gap. This CDR3 comprises 14 residues. Germline V CDR1 and CDR2: SGHRS, YFSETQ. Written as DNA, the CDR3 is TGCGCCAGCAGCTTGGGACGGACCCAAGAGACCCAGTACTTC. This sequence encodes CASSLGRTQETQYF.

The chain links TRBV7-9 to TRBJ2-7; D may be TRBD1 (6 bases). Per the germline V gene, CDR1 is SEHNR and CDR2 is FQNEAQ (reference sequence). V lost 6 bases, J lost 4 bases, and 13 bases lay in between. This CDR3 has 13 residues. The CDR3 loop reads CASSRDIQYEQYF. The CDR3 DNA sequence: TGTGCCAGCAGTCGGGACATCCAGTACGAGCAGTACTTC.

This chain connects TRBV27 to TRBJ1-5, with D hard to call. There are 13 residues in the CDR3. Between the trimmed V and J ends, which lost 3 bases and 7 bases, there was a span of 10 bases. Per the germline V gene, CDR1 is MNHEY and CDR2 is SMNVEV (reference sequence). CDR3 region: CASSFTGTQPQHF. The CDR3 region has the DNA TGTGCCAGCAGTTTCACGGGAACCCAGCCCCAGCATTTT.

This clone is a singleton in its sample. The gene calls are TRBV24-1 and TRBJ2-1; 7 bases fit TRBD1. V lost 3 bases to trimming and J lost 8 bases; unmatched junction nucleotides: 6. CDR1 KGHDR and CDR2 SFDVKD come from the germline V gene. The CDR3 is 14 residues long. Here the CDR3 reads CATSDPRQGDEQFF. CDR3 nucleotides: TGTGCCACCAGTGATCCGAGACAGGGCGATGAGCAGTTCTTC.

The chain joins TRBV6-2 or TRBV6-3 to TRBJ2-5; D gene unclear. V lost 2 bases and J 5 bases, leaving 3 bases between the germline ends. CDR3 length: 11 amino acids. Germline CDR1 and CDR2: MNHEY and SVGEGT. The CDR3 is CASSYPETQYF. CDR3 nucleotide sequence: TGTGCCAGCAGTTACCCTGAGACCCAGTACTTC.

This clone appeared a few times. The chain links TRBV6-2 or TRBV6-3 to TRBJ1-2, with D possibly matching TRBD1 (6 bases). This CDR3 has 15 residues. The germline V gene has CDR1 MNHEY and CDR2 SVGEGT. V was shortened by 3 bases and J by 5 bases, with 16 bases between the two germline ends. The CDR3 sequence is CASSYSGQGLYGYTF. In nucleotides, the CDR3 is TGTGCCAGCAGTTATTCGGGACAAGGGTTGTATGGCTACACCTTC.

V and J are TRBV7-2 and TRBJ2-1, with a weak D call TRBD2 (5 bases). V lost 1 base to trimming and J lost 8 bases, with 18 bases between them. This CDR3 comprises 16 residues. Germline assignment: CDR1 SGHTA and CDR2 FQGNSA. CDR3 protein: CASSLVGITLHDEQFF. The CDR3 bases are TGTGCCAGCAGCTTAGTCGGGATTACCCTGCACGATGAGCAGTTCTTC.

V is TRBV5-1 and J is TRBJ2-7, with 7 positions matching TRBD1. The V gene's germline CDR1 is SGHRS and CDR2 YFSETQ. CDR3 length: 15 amino acids. With V trimmed by 0 bases and J by 7 bases, 10 bases remained unmatched. The CDR3 DNA follows: TGCGCCAGCAGCTTGGTTGACCGGGACAGAAGGGAGCAGTACTTC. It specifies CASSLVDRDRREQYF.

The chain couples TRBV27 to TRBJ2-1; 10 positions agree with TRBD2. V was clipped by 3 bases and J by 4 bases; unmatched bases: 3. The CDR3 is 15 amino acids. Germline loops: CDR1 MNHEY, CDR2 SMNVEV (reference sequence). In DNA form, the CDR3 reads TGTGCCAGCAGTTTCCAGGGACTAGCGTACAATGAGCAGTTCTTC. This encodes CASSFQGLAYNEQFF.

The chain couples TRBV7-9 to TRBJ2-6; D call uncertain. The CDR3 loop spans 15 amino acids. Trimming cost V 0 bases and J 0 bases, with 3 bases left between them. CDR1 is SEHNR and CDR2 is FQNEAQ in the germline V gene (reference sequence). The CDR3 loop reads CASSLAVSGANVLTF. The CDR3 nucleotides are TGTGCCAGCAGCTTAGCAGTCTCTGGGGCCAACGTCCTGACTTTC.

The chain links TRBV19 to TRBJ2-7; 11 positions agree with TRBD2. The CDR3 covers 15 residues. CDR1 LNHDA and CDR2 SQIVND come from the germline V gene (reference sequence). Trimming at V came to 4 bases and at J to 9 bases, leaving 11 bases not matched to a gene. The CDR3 loop reads CASSTLLAGERAQYF. The CDR3 DNA sequence: TGTGCCAGTAGTACGCTACTAGCGGGGGAAAGGGCGCAGTACTTC. Variable domain in full (rest from reference TRBV19 and TRBJ2-7): DGGITQSPKYLFRKEGQNVTLSCEQNLNHDAMYWYRQDPGQGLRLIYYSQIVNDFQKGDIAEGYSVSREKKESFPLTVTSAQKNPTAFYLCASSTLLAGERAQYFGPGTRLTVT.

The chain combines TRBV14 with TRBJ1-2; TRBD1 might be the D (5 bases). The V gene's germline CDR1 is SGHDN and CDR2 FVKESK. The V and J ends lost 1 base and 2 bases respectively, with 14 bases between them. This CDR3 comprises 16 residues. The CDR3 bases are TGTGCCAGCAGCCAAGCTTTACAGGATCCGAACTATGGCTACACCTTC. Translating gives CASSQALQDPNYGYTF.

The chain couples TRBV2 to TRBJ2-1; 14 bases align to TRBD2. V was pared by 5 bases and J by 8 bases, with 5 bases of the junction left unmatched. Looked up from germline, CDR1 is SNHLY and CDR2 is FYNNEI. The CDR3 contains 15 residues. CDR3: CASSFGLAGGYEQFF. The CDR3 coding sequence is TGTGCCAGCAGTTTTGGACTAGCGGGAGGTTATGAGCAGTTCTTC.